The clone carrying this T cell receptor beta chain was counted many times. TCRdb used MiXCR to reprocess the 5' RACE reads, holding one entry per CDR3 protein. This sample carries 90,000 to 100,000 distinct CDR3 sequences, about 13% of them seen once, and the ten largest clones take about 2.1%. CDR3 length equals 15 residues. V lost 4 bases and J lost 7; bases outside the gene matches: 12. Germline-derived CDR1 and CDR2 are SGHRS and YFSETQ. The data were taken from a study of early T cells in non-severe SARS-CoV-2 infection. The clonotype was recovered from an adult who was a healthcare worker with PCR-confirmed SARS-CoV-2 infection or an uninfected control (not recorded which). The V call is TRBV5-1, the J call TRBJ1-1; TRBD1 matches at 8 bases. Sequencing was carried out using whole blood. DNA for the CDR3: TGCGCCAGCAGCGAATTACAGGGGGGGAAGAGTGAAGCTTTCTTT. Its protein is CASSELQGGKSEAFF.